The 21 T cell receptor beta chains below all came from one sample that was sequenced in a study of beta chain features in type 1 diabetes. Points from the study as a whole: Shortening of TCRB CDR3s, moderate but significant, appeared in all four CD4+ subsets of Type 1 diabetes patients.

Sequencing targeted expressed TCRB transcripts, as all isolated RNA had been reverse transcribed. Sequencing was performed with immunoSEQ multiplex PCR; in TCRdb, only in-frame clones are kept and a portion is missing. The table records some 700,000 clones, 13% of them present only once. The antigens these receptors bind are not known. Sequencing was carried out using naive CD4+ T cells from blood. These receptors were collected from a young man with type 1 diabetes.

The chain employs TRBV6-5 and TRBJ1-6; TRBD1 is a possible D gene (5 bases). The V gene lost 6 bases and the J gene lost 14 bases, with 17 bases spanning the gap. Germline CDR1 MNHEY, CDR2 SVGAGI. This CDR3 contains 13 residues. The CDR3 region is CASSLGALGTLHF. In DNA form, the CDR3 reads TGTGCCAGCAGCCTTGGGGCCCTTGGGACCCTCCACTTT.

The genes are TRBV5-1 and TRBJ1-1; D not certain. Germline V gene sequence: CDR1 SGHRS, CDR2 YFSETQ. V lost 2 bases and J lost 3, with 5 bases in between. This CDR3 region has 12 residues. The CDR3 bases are TGCGCCAGCAGCTTATCGGACACTGAAGCTTTCTTT. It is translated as CASSLSDTEAFF.

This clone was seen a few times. For the CDR3, the DNA is TGTGCCAGCAGCGTAGGTGACAATCCCACAGATACGCAGTATTTT. It specifies CASSVGDNPTDTQYF. The chain is built from TRBV9 and TRBJ2-3; D ambiguous. The CDR3 sequence is 15 residues long. Germline CDR1 and CDR2: SGDLS and YYNGEE. Trimming cost V 0 bases and J 2 bases, with 10 bases left between them.

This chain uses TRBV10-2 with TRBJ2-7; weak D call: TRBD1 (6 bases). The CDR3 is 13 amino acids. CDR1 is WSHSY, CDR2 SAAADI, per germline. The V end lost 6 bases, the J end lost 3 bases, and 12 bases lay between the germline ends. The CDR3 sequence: CASSRDTDYEQYF. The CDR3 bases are TGCGCCAGCAGCCGGGACACGGACTACGAGCAGTACTTC.

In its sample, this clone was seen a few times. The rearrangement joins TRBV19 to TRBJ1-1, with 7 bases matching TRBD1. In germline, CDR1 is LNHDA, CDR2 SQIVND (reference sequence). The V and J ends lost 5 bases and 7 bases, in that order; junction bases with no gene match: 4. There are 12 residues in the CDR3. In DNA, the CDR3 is TGTGCCAGTAGTCCACAGGGGCGTGAAGCTTTCTTT. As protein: CASSPQGREAFF.

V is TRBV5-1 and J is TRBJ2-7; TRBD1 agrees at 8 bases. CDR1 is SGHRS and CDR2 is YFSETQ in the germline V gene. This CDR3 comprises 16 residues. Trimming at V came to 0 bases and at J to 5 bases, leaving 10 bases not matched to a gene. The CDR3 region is CASSLASTGAPDEQYF. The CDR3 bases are TGCGCCAGCAGCTTGGCCTCGACAGGGGCGCCGGACGAGCAGTACTTC.

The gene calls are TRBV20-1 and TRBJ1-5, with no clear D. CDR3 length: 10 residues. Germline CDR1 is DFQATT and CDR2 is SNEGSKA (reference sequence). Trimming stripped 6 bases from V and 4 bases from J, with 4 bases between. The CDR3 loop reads CSAQNQPQHF. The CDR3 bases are TGCAGTGCCCAAAATCAGCCCCAGCATTTT.

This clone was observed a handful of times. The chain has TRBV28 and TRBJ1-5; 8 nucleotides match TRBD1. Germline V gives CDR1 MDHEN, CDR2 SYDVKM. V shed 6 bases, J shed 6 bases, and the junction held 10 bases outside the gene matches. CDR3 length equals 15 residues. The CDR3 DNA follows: TGTGCCAGCAGCGTATACCAGGGGGCCCCTCAGCCCCAGCATTTT. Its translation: CASSVYQGAPQPQHF.

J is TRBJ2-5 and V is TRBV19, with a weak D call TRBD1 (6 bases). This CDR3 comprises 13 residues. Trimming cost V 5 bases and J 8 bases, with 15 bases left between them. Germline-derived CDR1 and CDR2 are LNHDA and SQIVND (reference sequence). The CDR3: CASSPPVGGTQYF. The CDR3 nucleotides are TGTGCCAGTAGTCCCCCGGTAGGGGGTACCCAGTACTTC.

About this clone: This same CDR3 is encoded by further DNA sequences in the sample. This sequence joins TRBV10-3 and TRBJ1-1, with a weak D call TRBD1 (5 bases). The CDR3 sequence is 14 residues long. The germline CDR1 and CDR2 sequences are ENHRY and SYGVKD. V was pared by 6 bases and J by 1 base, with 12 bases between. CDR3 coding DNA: TGTGCCATCAGCCTGACAGAGGGGAACACTGAAGCTTTCTTT. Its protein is CAISLTEGNTEAFF.

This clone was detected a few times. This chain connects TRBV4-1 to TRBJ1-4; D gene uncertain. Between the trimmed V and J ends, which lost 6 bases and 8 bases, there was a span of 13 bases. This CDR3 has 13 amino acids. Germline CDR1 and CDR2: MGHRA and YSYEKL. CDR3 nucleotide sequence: TGCGCCAGCAGTCGGGAAGGAGGGGAAAAACTGTTTTTT. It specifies CASSREGGEKLFF.

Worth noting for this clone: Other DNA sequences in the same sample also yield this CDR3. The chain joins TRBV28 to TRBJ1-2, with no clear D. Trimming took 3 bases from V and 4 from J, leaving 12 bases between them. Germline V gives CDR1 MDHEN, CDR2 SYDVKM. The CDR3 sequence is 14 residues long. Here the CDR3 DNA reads TGTGCCAGCAGTTTGTCGCCAGGCCCCTATGGCTACACCTTC. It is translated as CASSLSPGPYGYTF.

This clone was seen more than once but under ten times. The CDR3 coding sequence is TGTGCCTGGGGACTGGCACCTGAAGCTTTCTTT. Its translation is CAWGLAPEAFF. The chain combines TRBV30 with TRBJ1-1; no definite D call. This CDR3 spans 11 amino acids. Trimming removed 5 bases from V and 6 bases from J, with 10 bases in between. Germline V gene sequence: CDR1 GTSNPN, CDR2 SVGIG (reference sequence).

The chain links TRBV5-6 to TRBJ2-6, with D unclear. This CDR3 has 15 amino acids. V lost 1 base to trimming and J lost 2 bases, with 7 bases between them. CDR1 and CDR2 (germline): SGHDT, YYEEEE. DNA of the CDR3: TGTGCCAGCAGCTTGCTAGAGGCTGGGGCCAACGTCCTGACTTTC. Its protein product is CASSLLEAGANVLTF.

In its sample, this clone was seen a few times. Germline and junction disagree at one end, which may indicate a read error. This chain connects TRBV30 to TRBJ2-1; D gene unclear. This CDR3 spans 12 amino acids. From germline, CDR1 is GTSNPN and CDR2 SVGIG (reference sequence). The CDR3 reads CALSTMGNEQFF. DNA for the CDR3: TGTGCCTTGAGTACAATGGGCAATGAGCAGTTCTTC.

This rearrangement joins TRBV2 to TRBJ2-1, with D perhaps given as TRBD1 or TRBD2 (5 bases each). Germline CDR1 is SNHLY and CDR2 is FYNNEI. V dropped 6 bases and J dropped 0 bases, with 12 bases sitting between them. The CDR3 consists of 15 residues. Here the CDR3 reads CASRGLGASYNEQFF. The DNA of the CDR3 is TGTGCCAGCAGGGGGCTCGGGGCCTCCTACAATGAGCAGTTCTTC. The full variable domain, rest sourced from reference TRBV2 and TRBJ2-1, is EPEVTQTPSHQVTQMGQEVILRCVPISNHLYFYWYRQILGQKVEFLVSFYNNEISEKSEIFDDQFSVERPDGSNFTLKIRSTKLEDSAMYFCASRGLGASYNEQFFGPGTRLTVL.

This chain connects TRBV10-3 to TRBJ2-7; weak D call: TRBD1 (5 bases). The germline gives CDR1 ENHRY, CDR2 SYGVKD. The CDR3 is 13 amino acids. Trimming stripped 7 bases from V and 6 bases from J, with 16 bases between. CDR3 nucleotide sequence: TGTGCCATCACTGGGCTCCAGGGTGCCGAGCAGTACTTC. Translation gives CAITGLQGAEQYF.

This CDR3 reads CAIRTQGYEQYF. The DNA of the CDR3 is TGTGCCATCAGGACACAGGGGTACGAGCAGTACTTC. The rearrangement joins TRBV10-3 to TRBJ2-7; 7 bases align to TRBD1. This CDR3 contains 12 residues. The V segment lost 6 bases and the J segment 4 bases; nucleotides outside the gene matches: 3. Germline V gene data show CDR1 as ENHRY and CDR2 as SYGVKD.

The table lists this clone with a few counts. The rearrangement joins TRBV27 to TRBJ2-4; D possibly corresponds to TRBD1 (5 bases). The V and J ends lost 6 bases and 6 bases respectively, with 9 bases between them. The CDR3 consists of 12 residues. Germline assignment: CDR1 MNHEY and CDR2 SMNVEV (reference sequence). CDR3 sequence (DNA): TGTGCCAGCAGAGGCAGGGCAAACATTCAGTACTTC. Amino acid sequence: CASRGRANIQYF.

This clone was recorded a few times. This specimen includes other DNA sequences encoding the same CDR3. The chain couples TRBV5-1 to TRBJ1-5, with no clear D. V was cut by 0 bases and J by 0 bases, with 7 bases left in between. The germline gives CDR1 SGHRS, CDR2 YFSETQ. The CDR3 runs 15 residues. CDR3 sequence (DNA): TGCGCCAGCAGCTTGGAGGGCTATAGCAATCAGCCCCAGCATTTT. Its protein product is CASSLEGYSNQPQHF.

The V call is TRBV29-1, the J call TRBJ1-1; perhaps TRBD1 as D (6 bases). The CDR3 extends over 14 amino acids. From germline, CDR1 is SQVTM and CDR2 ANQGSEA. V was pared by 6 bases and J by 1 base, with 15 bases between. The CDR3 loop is CSVKTGLGNTEAFF. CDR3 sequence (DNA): TGCAGCGTGAAAACAGGGTTAGGGAACACTGAAGCTTTCTTT. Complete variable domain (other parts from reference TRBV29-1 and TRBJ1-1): SAVISQKPSRDICQRGTSLTIQCQVDSQVTMMFWYRQQPGQSLTLIATANQGSEATYESGFVIDKFPISRPNLTFSTLTVSNMSPEDSSIYLCSVKTGLGNTEAFFGQGTRLTVV.